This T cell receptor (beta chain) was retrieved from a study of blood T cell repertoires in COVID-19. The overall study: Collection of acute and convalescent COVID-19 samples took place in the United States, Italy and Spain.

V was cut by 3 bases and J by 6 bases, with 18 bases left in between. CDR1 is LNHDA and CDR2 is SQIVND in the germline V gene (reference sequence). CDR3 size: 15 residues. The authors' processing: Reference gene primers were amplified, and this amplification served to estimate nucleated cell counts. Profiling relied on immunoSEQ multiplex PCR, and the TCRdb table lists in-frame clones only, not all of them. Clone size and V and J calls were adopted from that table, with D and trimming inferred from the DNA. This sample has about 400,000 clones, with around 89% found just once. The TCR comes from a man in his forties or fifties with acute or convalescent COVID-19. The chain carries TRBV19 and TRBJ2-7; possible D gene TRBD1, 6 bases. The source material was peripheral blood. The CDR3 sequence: CASSIGDIYEAEQYF. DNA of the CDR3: TGTGCCAGTAGTATCGGGGACATCTACGAAGCCGAGCAGTACTTC.